This TCR beta chain was recorded in a study of cytomegalovirus exposure and HLA in healthy donors. Whole-study findings and limits: A previous analysis found most TCR beta V segments productive roughly 87% or roughly 30% of the time. Investigators reported 150 to 200 TCR beta chains as tied to cytomegalovirus.

In the case of this clone: What it binds is unknown.

Unmatched junction bases numbered 5, after V lost 1 base and J lost 8 bases. Germline CDR1 PRHDT, CDR2 FYEKMQ (reference sequence). The CDR3 length is 15 residues. The primer mix had 60 Vbeta and 13 Jbeta primers. Profiling relied on immunoSEQ multiplex PCR, and the TCRdb table lists in-frame clones only, not all of them. The repertoire consists of 72,000 or so clones, with 78% occurring once and the leading ten covering around 7.4%. J is TRBJ1-2 and V is TRBV13; TRBD1 aligns across 12 bases. This receptor was identified in a man between 18 and 29 years old in good health and CMV-seropositive. The sample comprised PBMCs. The CDR3 coding sequence is TGTGCCAGCAGCTTAGACGGGGACAGGGGGCGCGGCTACACCTTC. Translation gives CASSLDGDRGRGYTF.